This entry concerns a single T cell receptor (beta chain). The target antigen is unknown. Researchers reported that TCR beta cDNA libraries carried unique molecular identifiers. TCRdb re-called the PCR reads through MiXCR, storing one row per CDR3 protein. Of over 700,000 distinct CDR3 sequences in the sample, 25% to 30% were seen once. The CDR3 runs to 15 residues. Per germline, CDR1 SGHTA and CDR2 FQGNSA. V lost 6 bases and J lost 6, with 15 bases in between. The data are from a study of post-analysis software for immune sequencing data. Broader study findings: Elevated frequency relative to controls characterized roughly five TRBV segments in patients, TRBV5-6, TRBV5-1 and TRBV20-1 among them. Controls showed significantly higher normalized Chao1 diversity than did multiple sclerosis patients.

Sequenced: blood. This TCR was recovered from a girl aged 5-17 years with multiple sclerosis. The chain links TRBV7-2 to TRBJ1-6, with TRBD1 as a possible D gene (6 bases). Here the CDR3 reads CASRQGGLVNSPLHF. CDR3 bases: TGTGCCAGCAGACAGGGCGGCCTGGTTAATTCACCCCTCCACTTT.